These 30 T cell receptor beta chains originate from one sample sequenced in a study of T-cell reconstitution after alpha-beta-depleted transplantation in children. Unique molecular identifiers were incorporated when the TCRbeta library was constructed. MiXCR, applied by TCRdb to the PCR reads, yields one record per CDR3 protein. The sample comprises a few hundred thousand distinct CDR3 sequences, about 9.5% of which are singletons, and approximately 6.6% rests with the top ten. Sequencing was performed on PBMCs from the stem cell graft donor, taken from the stem cell graft. These receptors all stem from a human donor who donated a stem cell graft to a child with acute lymphoblastic leukemia.

V usage is TRBV12-3 or TRBV12-4 and J usage is TRBJ1-3; 7 bases match TRBD1. Unmatched junction bases numbered 7, after V lost 8 bases and J lost 0 bases. CDR3 size: 15 residues. CDR3 nucleotides: TGTGCCAGCGGGTACCGGGACAGCTCTGGAAACACCATATATTTT. It specifies CASGYRDSSGNTIYF.

This clonotype was found a few times. The V and J genes are TRBV15 and TRBJ1-2; TRBD1 is a possible D gene (5 bases). The CDR3 has 14 amino acids. Germline CDR1 LNHNV, CDR2 YYDKDF (reference sequence). V lost 5 bases and J 9 bases, leaving 19 bases between the germline ends. The CDR3 is CATSFQVWDRRYTF. The CDR3 bases are TGTGCCACCAGCTTTCAAGTATGGGACCGACGCTACACCTTC. The entire variable domain, with the rest obtained from reference TRBV15 and TRBJ1-2, is as follows: DAMVIQNPRYQVTQFGKPVTLSCSQTLNHNVMYWYQQKSSQAPKLLFHYYDKDFNNEADTPDNFQSRRPNTSFCFLDIRSPGLGDTAMYLCATSFQVWDRRYTFGSGTRLTVV.

This clonotype was observed a few times. The chain joins TRBV20-1 to TRBJ2-5; 7 positions agree with TRBD2. There are 13 residues in the CDR3. The ends lost 8 bases at V and 5 bases at J; junction bases unmatched: 11. CDR1 and CDR2 (germline): DFQATT, SNEGSKA (reference sequence). The CDR3 nucleotides are TGCAGTTCAGAACGGGGAGGGGTTGAGACCCAGTACTTC. It yields the protein CSSERGGVETQYF.

The chain links TRBV18 to TRBJ2-7; maybe TRBD2 (5 bases). Germline CDR1 reads KGHSH; CDR2 reads LQKENI. This CDR3 has 15 residues. V was cut by 0 bases and J by 5 bases, with 14 bases left in between. The CDR3 loop is CASSPPGRGFDEQYF. As DNA, the CDR3 is TGTGCCAGCTCACCACCAGGACGGGGATTCGACGAGCAGTACTTC.

J is TRBJ1-2 and V is TRBV28, with 9 bases that match TRBD1. V was clipped by 4 bases and J by 14 bases; unmatched bases: 5. From germline, CDR1 is MDHEN and CDR2 SYDVKM. The CDR3 totals 11 residues. The CDR3: CASSSDRGKTF. The CDR3 nucleotides are TGTGCCAGCAGTTCGGACAGGGGAAAAACCTTC.

The chain employs TRBV7-2 and TRBJ2-4, with TRBD1 identical over 9 bases. Per the germline V gene, CDR1 is SGHTA and CDR2 is FQGNSA. With V trimmed by 6 bases and J by 9 bases, 15 bases remained unmatched. This CDR3 is 16 amino acids long. In DNA, the CDR3 is TGTGCCAGCAGATTACCGACCGGGACAGGGACCTTCATTCAGTACTTC. It yields the protein CASRLPTGTGTFIQYF.

This clonotype has at least ten counts. The chain couples TRBV7-2 to TRBJ2-5; unclear D gene. Germline lookup yields CDR1 SGHTA and CDR2 FQGNSA. V was trimmed by 0 bases and J by 4 bases, leaving 6 bases between them. The length of the CDR3 is 13 residues. CDR3 sequence: CASSLASRETQYF. CDR3 sequence (DNA): TGTGCCAGCAGCTTAGCTTCGAGAGAGACCCAGTACTTC.

This clonotype has just a few counts. The J gene is TRBJ1-6, the V gene TRBV20-1; D not certain. This CDR3 contains 16 residues. The V and J ends lost 0 bases and 2 bases respectively, with 11 bases between them. Per the germline V gene, CDR1 is DFQATT and CDR2 is SNEGSKA (reference sequence). As DNA, the CDR3 is TGCAGTGCTAGAGATGGTTCCAAGCCCTATAATTCACCCCTCCACTTT. It encodes CSARDGSKPYNSPLHF.

The V gene is TRBV2, the J gene TRBJ2-3, with 7 bases identical to TRBD1. This CDR3 spans 17 amino acids. V was clipped by 8 bases and J by 2 bases; unmatched bases: 16. Germline values: CDR1 SNHLY, CDR2 FYNNEI. The CDR3 DNA reads TGTGCCAGCTTTGGGCGCCGGACAGGACCATCCACAGATACGCAGTATTTT. Its protein is CASFGRRTGPSTDTQYF.

This clonotype was detected ten times or more. The chain employs TRBV7-9 and TRBJ2-5, with D maybe TRBD1 (6 bases). The CDR3 sequence is 15 residues long. Trimming removed 5 bases from V and 1 base from J, with 14 bases in between. Germline CDR1 is SEHNR and CDR2 is FQNEAQ (reference sequence). Here the CDR3 reads CASSPIGQTQETQYF. The CDR3 DNA follows: TGTGCCAGCAGCCCGATCGGACAGACCCAAGAGACCCAGTACTTC.

This clonotype has more than one count but fewer than ten. V gene TRBV3-1 combines with J gene TRBJ2-5, with TRBD1 as a possible D gene (7 bases). The CDR3 is 15 amino acids. Per the germline V gene, CDR1 is LGHDT and CDR2 is YNNKEL (reference sequence). V was pared by 4 bases and J by 4 bases, with 16 bases between. CDR3 coding DNA: TGTGCCAGCAGCCTAGGGGGCAGGGGGGCAGAGACCCAGTACTTC. It codes for CASSLGGRGAETQYF.

This clonotype was recorded at least ten times. V usage is TRBV12-3 or TRBV12-4 and J usage is TRBJ2-7; D not resolved. This CDR3 contains 11 residues. Trimming removed 5 bases from V and 4 bases from J, with 6 bases in between. In nucleotides, the CDR3 is TGTGCCAGCAGTGAACAGTACGAGCAGTACTTC. Protein product: CASSEQYEQYF.

In this sample, this clonotype turned up many times. The rearrangement joins TRBV4-3 to TRBJ2-2, with 7 bases identical to TRBD1. Germline assignment: CDR1 LGHNA and CDR2 YSLEER. With 4 bases clipped from V and 3 bases from J, the junction kept 5 bases outside the gene matches. The CDR3 sequence is 15 residues long. The CDR3, as DNA: TGCGCCAGCAGCCCTGGGACAGTCGACACCGGGGAGCTGTTTTTT. Its protein is CASSPGTVDTGELFF.

This clonotype was counted only a few times. This sequence joins TRBV6-5 and TRBJ2-5, with D perhaps matching TRBD1 or TRBD2 (6 bases each). This CDR3 contains 17 residues. The germline CDR1 and CDR2 sequences are MNHEY and SVGAGI. Between the trimmed V and J ends, which lost 2 bases and 3 bases, there was a span of 19 bases. The CDR3 loop reads CASSYRGPSASEETQYF. The DNA for the CDR3 is TGTGCCAGCAGTTACCGGGGGCCTAGTGCGTCGGAAGAGACCCAGTACTTC.

The J gene is TRBJ1-1, the V gene TRBV27; 11 bases match TRBD1. The CDR3 is 14 amino acids. Per the germline V gene, CDR1 is MNHEY and CDR2 is SMNVEV (reference sequence). Trimming removed 5 bases from V and 4 bases from J; junction bases left unmatched: 3. As DNA, the CDR3 is TGTGCCAGCAGTCACGGACAGGGGGCCACTGAAGCTTTCTTT. Translating it yields CASSHGQGATEAFF.

This clonotype was seen repeatedly, ten times or more. The V call is TRBV7-2, the J call TRBJ2-7; D remains ambiguous. This CDR3 spans 13 amino acids. V lost 8 bases, J lost 1 base, and 12 bases lay in between. Germline values: CDR1 SGHTA, CDR2 FQGNSA. CDR3 DNA: TGTGCCAGCGGAATGGGCCAGTCCTACGAGCAGTACTTC. It codes for CASGMGQSYEQYF.

Details on this clonotype: A much larger clone is a single base away; this may be a read error. This rearrangement joins TRBV11-1 to TRBJ2-1; D unresolved. The CDR3 sequence is 17 residues long. Germline V gives CDR1 SGHAT, CDR2 FQDESV (reference sequence). The V and J ends lost 0 bases and 3 bases respectively, with 15 bases between them. The CDR3 bases are TGTGCCAGCAGCTTAGCGGTTGGTAGAAGCTTCTACAATGAGCAGTTCTTC. It codes for CASSLAVGRSFYNEQFF.

This clonotype was counted only a few times. The chain links TRBV30 to TRBJ1-6, with D hard to call. Germline V gene data show CDR1 as GTSNPN and CDR2 as SVGIG (reference sequence). This CDR3 comprises 17 residues. Between the trimmed V and J ends, which lost 2 bases and 0 bases, there was a span of 14 bases. The CDR3 nucleotides are TGTGCCTGGAGTACGAGACCCCCGAGCTCCTATAATTCACCCCTCCACTTT. This sequence encodes CAWSTRPPSSYNSPLHF.

This clonotype was seen more than once but under ten times. Here the CDR3 DNA reads TGCAGCGTTATTCGGGCCGTTAGCTTGTCCTACGAGCAGTACTTC. Translating it yields CSVIRAVSLSYEQYF. The chain uses TRBV29-1 and TRBJ2-7; D remains ambiguous. Germline V gene sequence: CDR1 SQVTM, CDR2 ANQGSEA. This CDR3 is 15 amino acids long. Trimming stripped 5 bases from V and 1 base from J, with 18 bases between.

This chain joins TRBV12-3 or TRBV12-4 and TRBJ1-6; D call uncertain. The length of the CDR3 is 14 residues. V lost 6 bases and J lost 7, with 13 bases in between. CDR3 coding DNA: TGTGCCAGCAGCCCCGGGGTGGGGAATTCACCCCTCCACTTT. This translates into CASSPGVGNSPLHF.

The chain carries TRBV14 and TRBJ2-7; D is unresolved. The CDR3 is 12 amino acids. Trimming left V 1 base short and J 5 bases short, with 6 bases between. Germline loops: CDR1 SGHDN, CDR2 FVKESK. The CDR3 region is CASSQGFHEQYF. CDR3 coding DNA: TGTGCCAGCAGCCAAGGGTTTCACGAGCAGTACTTC.

This clonotype has just a few counts. V usage is TRBV29-1 and J usage is TRBJ2-7; no firm D call. Trimming shortened V by 4 bases and J by 6 bases, and 13 bases separated the two germline ends. Looked up from germline, CDR1 is SQVTM and CDR2 is ANQGSEA. CDR3 size: 12 residues. In DNA form, the CDR3 reads TGCAGCGTTGTTTTCACGGGTAGCGAGCAGTACTTC. This translates into CSVVFTGSEQYF.

The V and J genes are TRBV5-1 and TRBJ2-2; 12 positions agree with TRBD1. Per the germline V gene, CDR1 is SGHRS and CDR2 is YFSETQ. V shed 5 bases and J 2 bases; nucleotides not matched to a gene: 10. The length of the CDR3 is 18 residues. DNA for the CDR3: TGCGCCAGCAGATATCAGGGACAGGGGGCGTTAAACACCGGGGAGCTGTTTTTT. It encodes CASRYQGQGALNTGELFF.

The rearrangement joins TRBV20-1 to TRBJ2-1; D possibly uses TRBD1 or TRBD2 (5 bases each). V lost 0 bases, J lost 1 base, and 13 bases lay in between. Germline CDR1 DFQATT, CDR2 SNEGSKA (reference sequence). CDR3 size: 16 residues. The CDR3 DNA reads TGCAGTGCTAGAGATCTGAGGGGCCAGTCCTACAATGAGCAGTTCTTC. Protein sequence: CSARDLRGQSYNEQFF.

This clonotype was seen ten or more times. V usage is TRBV27 and J usage is TRBJ2-3, with 9 positions matching TRBD1. V dropped 6 bases and J dropped 0; count of bases not matched to a gene: 7. The CDR3 contains 16 residues. CDR1 and CDR2 from the germline V gene are MNHEY and SMNVEV (reference sequence). CDR3 amino acids: CASRYKQGASTDTQYF. DNA of the CDR3: TGTGCCAGCAGATATAAACAGGGGGCTAGCACAGATACGCAGTATTTT.

As for this clonotype: A much larger clone lies one base from this, so it may be a read error. The V gene is TRBV29-1, the J gene TRBJ1-2; D is uncertain. This CDR3 comprises 11 residues. Germline values: CDR1 SQVTM, CDR2 ANQGSEA. CDR3: CGARALYGYTF. The CDR3 region has the DNA TGCGGCGCCCGGGCCCTCTATGGCTACACCTTC.

This clonotype was seen more than once but under ten times. This rearrangement joins TRBV4-1 to TRBJ2-7; D unresolved. V lost 0 bases, J lost 6 bases, and 6 bases lay in between. The CDR3 length is 12 residues. Germline lookup yields CDR1 MGHRA and CDR2 YSYEKL. Written as DNA, the CDR3 is TGCGCCAGCAGCCAAGATAGGTCCGAGCAGTACTTC. This codes for CASSQDRSEQYF.

V and J are TRBV10-3 and TRBJ2-7, with D uncertain. The CDR3 contains 15 residues. The V end was cut by 5 bases, the J end by 5 bases, with 19 bases between. Germline CDR1 and CDR2: ENHRY and SYGVKD. This CDR3 reads CAISLASGVFDEQYF. The CDR3, as DNA: TGTGCCATCAGTCTTGCTAGTGGTGTGTTTGACGAGCAGTACTTC.

This clonotype was counted many times. J is TRBJ2-7 and V is TRBV6-2 or TRBV6-3; D remains unclear. The germline V gene encodes CDR1 MNHEY and CDR2 SVGEGT. The ends were cut back, 5 bases at V and 1 base at J, with 15 bases in the middle. The CDR3 runs to 15 residues. The CDR3 protein is CASSEPGLGSYEQYF. CDR3 nucleotide sequence: TGTGCCAGCAGTGAGCCGGGTCTGGGGTCCTACGAGCAGTACTTC.

The genes are TRBV28 and TRBJ1-5; a weak D match, TRBD1 (6 bases). Germline loops: CDR1 MDHEN, CDR2 SYDVKM. The V end lost 6 bases, the J end lost 3 bases, and 12 bases lay between the germline ends. CDR3 length equals 14 residues. The CDR3 DNA sequence: TGTGCCAGCAGCCCCGGGGGCCTCAATCAGCCCCAGCATTTT. Translated, it gives CASSPGGLNQPQHF.